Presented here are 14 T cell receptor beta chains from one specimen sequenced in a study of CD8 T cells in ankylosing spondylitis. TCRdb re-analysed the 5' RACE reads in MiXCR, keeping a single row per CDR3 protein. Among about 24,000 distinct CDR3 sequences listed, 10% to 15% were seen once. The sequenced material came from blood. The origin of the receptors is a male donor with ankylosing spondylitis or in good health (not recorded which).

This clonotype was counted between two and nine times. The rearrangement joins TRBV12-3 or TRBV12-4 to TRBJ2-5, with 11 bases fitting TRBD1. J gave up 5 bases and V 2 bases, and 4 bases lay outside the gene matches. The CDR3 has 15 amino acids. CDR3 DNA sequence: TGTGCCAGCAGTTTACGGACAGGGGGCTCGGAGACCCAGTACTTC. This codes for CASSLRTGGSETQYF.

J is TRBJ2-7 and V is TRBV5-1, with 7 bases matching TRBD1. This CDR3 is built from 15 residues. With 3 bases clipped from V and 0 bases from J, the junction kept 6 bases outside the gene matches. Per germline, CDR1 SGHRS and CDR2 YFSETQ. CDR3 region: CASSSRQGSSYEQYF. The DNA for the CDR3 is TGCGCCAGCAGCTCTAGACAGGGCAGCTCCTACGAGCAGTACTTC.

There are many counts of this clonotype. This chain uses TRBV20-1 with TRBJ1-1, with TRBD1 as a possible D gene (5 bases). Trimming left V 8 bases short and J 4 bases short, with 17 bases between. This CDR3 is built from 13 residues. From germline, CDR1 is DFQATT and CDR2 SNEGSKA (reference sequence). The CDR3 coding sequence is TGCAGTACCGGGCGGGGCAGGGCCACTGAAGCTTTCTTT. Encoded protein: CSTGRGRATEAFF.

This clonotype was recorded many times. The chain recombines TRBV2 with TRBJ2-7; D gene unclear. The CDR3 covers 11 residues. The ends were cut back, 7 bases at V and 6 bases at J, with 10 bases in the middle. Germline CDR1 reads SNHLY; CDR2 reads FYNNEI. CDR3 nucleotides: TGTGCCAGCAAGGGTCCAGGCGAGCAGTACTTC. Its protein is CASKGPGEQYF.

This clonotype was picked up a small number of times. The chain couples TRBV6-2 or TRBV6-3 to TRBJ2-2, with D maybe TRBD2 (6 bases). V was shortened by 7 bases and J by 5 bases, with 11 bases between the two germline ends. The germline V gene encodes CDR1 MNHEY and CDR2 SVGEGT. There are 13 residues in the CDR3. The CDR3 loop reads CASTPGRTGELFF. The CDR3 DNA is TGTGCCAGCACCCCGGGGAGGACCGGGGAGCTGTTTTTT.

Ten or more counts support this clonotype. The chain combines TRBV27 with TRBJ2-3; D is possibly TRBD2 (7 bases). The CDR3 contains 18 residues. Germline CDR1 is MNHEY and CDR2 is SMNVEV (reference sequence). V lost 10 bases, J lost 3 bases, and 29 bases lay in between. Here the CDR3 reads CATLSSGRRRTATDTQYF. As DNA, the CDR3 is TGTGCCACCCTTTCTAGCGGTCGGAGAAGGACAGCAACAGATACGCAGTATTTT.

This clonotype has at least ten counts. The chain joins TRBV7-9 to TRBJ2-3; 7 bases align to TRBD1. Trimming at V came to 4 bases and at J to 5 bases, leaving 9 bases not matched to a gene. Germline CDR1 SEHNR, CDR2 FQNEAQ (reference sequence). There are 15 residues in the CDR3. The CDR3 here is CASSSRQGLVDTQYF. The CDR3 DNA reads TGTGCCAGCAGCTCCAGACAGGGTCTGGTAGATACGCAGTATTTT.

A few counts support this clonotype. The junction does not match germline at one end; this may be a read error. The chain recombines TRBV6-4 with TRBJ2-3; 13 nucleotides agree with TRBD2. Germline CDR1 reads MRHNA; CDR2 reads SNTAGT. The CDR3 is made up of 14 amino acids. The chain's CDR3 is CAGRGTSGDDTQYF. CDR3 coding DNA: TGTGCCGGCAGAGGGACTAGCGGGGATGATACGCAGTATTTT.

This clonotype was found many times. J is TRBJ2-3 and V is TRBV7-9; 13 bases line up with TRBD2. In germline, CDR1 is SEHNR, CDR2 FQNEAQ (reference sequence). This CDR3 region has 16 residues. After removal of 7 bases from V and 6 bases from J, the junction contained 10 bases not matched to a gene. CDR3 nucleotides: TGTGCCAGCACCATACTAGCGGGGGGGCCGAGGGATACGCAGTATTTT. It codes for CASTILAGGPRDTQYF.

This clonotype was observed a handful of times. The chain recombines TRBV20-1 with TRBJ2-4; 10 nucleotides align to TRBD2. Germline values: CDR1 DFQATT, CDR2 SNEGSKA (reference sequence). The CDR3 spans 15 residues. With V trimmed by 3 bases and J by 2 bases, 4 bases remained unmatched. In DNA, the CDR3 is TGCAGTGCTAGCGGACTAGCGGACACCAAAAACATTCAGTACTTC. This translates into CSASGLADTKNIQYF.

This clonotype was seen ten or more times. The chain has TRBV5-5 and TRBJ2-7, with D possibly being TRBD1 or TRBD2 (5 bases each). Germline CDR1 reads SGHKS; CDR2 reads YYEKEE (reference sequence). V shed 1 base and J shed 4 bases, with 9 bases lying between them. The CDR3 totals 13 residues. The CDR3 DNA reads TGTGCCAGCAGCTTGTTCGAGGGGTACGAGCAGTACTTC. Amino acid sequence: CASSLFEGYEQYF.

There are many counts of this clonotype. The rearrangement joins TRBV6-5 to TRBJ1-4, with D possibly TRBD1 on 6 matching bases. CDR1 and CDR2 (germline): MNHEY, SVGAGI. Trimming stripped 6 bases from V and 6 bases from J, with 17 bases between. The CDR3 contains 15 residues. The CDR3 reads CASRSTGFNDEKLFF. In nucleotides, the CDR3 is TGTGCCAGCAGATCCACAGGGTTTAACGATGAAAAACTGTTTTTT.

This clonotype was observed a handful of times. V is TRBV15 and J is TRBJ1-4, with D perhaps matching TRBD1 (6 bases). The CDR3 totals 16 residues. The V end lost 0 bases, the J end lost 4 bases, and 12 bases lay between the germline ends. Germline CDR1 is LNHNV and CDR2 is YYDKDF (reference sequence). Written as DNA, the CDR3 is TGTGCCACCAGCAGAGATAAGAGGACAGTTAATGAAAAACTGTTTTTT. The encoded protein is CATSRDKRTVNEKLFF.

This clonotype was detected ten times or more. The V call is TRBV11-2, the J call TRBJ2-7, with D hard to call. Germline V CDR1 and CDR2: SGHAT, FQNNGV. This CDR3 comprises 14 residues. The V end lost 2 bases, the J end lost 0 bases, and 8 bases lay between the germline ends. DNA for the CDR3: TGTGCCAGCAGCTTACTTGGCAGCTCCTACGAGCAGTACTTC. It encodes CASSLLGSSYEQYF.